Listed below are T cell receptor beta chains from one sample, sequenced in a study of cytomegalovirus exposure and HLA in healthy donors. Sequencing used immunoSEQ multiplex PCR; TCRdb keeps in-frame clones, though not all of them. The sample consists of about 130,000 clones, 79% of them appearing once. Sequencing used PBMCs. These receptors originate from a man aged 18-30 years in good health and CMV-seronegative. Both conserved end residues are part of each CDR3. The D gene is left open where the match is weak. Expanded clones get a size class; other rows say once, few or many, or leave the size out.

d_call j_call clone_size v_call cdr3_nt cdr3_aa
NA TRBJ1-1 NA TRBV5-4 TGTGCCAGCAGCCAGAAAGGCAGGGCGGGGACTGAAGCTTTCTTT CASSQKGRAGTEAFF
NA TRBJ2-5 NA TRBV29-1 TGCAGCGTTGTACGTCAGGCAGGGGAGACCCAGTACTTC CSVVRQAGETQYF
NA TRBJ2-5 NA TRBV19 TGTGCCAGTAGTCCTAAGGCAGGGGCAGAGACCCAGTACTTC CASSPKAGAETQYF
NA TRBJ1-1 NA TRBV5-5 TGTGCCAGCAGCTTGCCTGATGGGGGGGCCACTGAAGCTTTCTTT CASSLPDGGATEAFF
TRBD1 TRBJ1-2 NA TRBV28 TGTGCCAGCAGGCCGACAGGGACTCCTAACTATGGCTACACCTTC CASRPTGTPNYGYTF
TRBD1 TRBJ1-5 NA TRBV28 TGTGCCAGCAGTTTTGATGACAGGGCTAATCAGCCCCAGCATTTT CASSFDDRANQPQHF
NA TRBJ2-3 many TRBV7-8 TGTGCCAGCAGCTTACAGGTTAGCGGAAACCAACTGCTCACAGATACGCAGTATTTT CASSLQVSGNQLLTDTQYF
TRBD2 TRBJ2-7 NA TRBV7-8 TGTGCCAGCAGCCCCGCGGGGGACTGGGAATACGAGCAGTACTTC CASSPAGDWEYEQYF
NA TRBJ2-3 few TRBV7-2 TGTGCCAGCAGCTTAGCCCTACTAGCCCGGTCGGCAGATACGCAGTATTTT CASSLALLARSADTQYF
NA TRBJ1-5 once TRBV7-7 TGTGCTAGCAGCCCAGGGGTGGATCAGCCCCAGCATTTT CASSPGVDQPQHF
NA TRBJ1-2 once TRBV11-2 TGTGCCAGCACAGAACAGGTTGGCCCCTATGGCTACACCTTC CASTEQVGPYGYTF
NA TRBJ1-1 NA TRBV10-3 TGTGCCATCAGTGAGTCTGTGGGGGGACTCGGTGGTGAAGCTTTCTTT CAISESVGGLGGEAFF
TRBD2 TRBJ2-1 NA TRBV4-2 TGTGCCAGCAGCCAAGCGGCTAGCGGAGGAAACTCCTACAATGAGCAGTTCTTC CASSQAASGGNSYNEQFF
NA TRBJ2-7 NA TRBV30 TGTGCCTGGAGTTCCATAGTGTCAGTAGGGAGGTACGAGCAGTACTTC CAWSSIVSVGRYEQYF
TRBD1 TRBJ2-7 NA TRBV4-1 TGCGCCAGCAGCCAATCGCGAGGGGGCAGGGGCTACGAGCAGTACTTC CASSQSRGGRGYEQYF
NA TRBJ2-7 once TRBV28 TGTGCCAGCAGTTTGCGGGCGGGATTCTACGAGCAGTACTTC CASSLRAGFYEQYF
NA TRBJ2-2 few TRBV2 TGTGCCAGCAGGTATACGCCCGCGGGGGAGCTGTTTTTT CASRYTPAGELFF
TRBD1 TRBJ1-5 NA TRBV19 TGTGCCAGTACCCACGTCCGGGACAGGGATCAGCCCCAGCATTTT CASTHVRDRDQPQHF
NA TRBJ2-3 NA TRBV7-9 TGTGCCAGCAGCCCGCCAGGCACAGATACGCAGTATTTT CASSPPGTDTQYF
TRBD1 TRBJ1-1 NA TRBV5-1 TGCGCCAGCAGCTTATCCTACAGGGGGAGTGAAGCTTTCTTT CASSLSYRGSEAFF
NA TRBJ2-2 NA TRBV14 TGTGCCAGCAGCCAAGACGGGACTTCGAGGGCCGGGGAGCTGTTTTTT CASSQDGTSRAGELFF
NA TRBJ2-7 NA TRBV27 TGTGCCAGCAGTTTAACTACCTCCTACGAGCAGTACTTC CASSLTTSYEQYF
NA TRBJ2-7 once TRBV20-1 TGCAGTGCTAGTCGACTGGGCGAGCAGTACTTC CSASRLGEQYF
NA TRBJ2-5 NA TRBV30 TGTGCCTGGAGAAGCGGACGGGGAGAGACCCAGTACTTC CAWRSGRGETQYF
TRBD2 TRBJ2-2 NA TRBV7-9 TGTGCCAGCAGCTCCTGGCTTCCGCGGGAGGGCGAGGACACCGGGGAGCTGTTTTTT CASSSWLPREGEDTGELFF
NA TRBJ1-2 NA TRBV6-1 TGTGCCAGCAGGGAGGGGAGCCTTGACTATGGCTACACCTTC CASREGSLDYGYTF
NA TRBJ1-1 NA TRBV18 TGTGCCAGCTCACCATCCCAGAACACTGAAGCTTTCTTT CASSPSQNTEAFF
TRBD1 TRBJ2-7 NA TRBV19 TGTGCCAGTAGCGCCCAGACAGGGGGCAAGGGCGAGCAGTACTTC CASSAQTGGKGEQYF
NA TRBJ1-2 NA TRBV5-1 TGCGCCAGCAGCCGAGGACGGGGAAACTATGGCTACACCTTC CASSRGRGNYGYTF
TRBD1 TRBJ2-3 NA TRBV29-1 TGCAGCGGAGGACAGGGGCCGGCAGATACGCAGTATTTT CSGGQGPADTQYF
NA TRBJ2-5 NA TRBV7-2 TGTGCCAGCAGCTTAAACCAGGGCGAGACCCAGTACTTC CASSLNQGETQYF
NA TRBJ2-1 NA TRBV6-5 TGTGCCAGCAGTTACTTGGAAGGCGGTGAGCAGTTCTTC CASSYLEGGEQFF
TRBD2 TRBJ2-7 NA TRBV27 TGTGCCAGCAGTACGGGACTAGCGGGAATCTACGAGCAGTACTTC CASSTGLAGIYEQYF
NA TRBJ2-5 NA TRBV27 TGTGCCAGCAGTTTGTTGGGCAGGGAGACCCAGTACTTC CASSLLGRETQYF
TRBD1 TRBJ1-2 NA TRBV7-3 TGTGCCAGCAGCCCCTCCCCGACAGGGCCCTATGGCTACACCTTC CASSPSPTGPYGYTF
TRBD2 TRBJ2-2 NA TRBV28 TGTGCCAGCAGCCGACTCAACCGTAGCGGGGGCACCGGGGAGCTGTTTTTT CASSRLNRSGGTGELFF
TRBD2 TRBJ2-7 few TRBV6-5 TGTGCCACCCTGGCGGGGGCCTACGAGCAGTACTTC CATLAGAYEQYF
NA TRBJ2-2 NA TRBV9 TGTGCCAGCAGCGCCCGCCTATCCTGGTCTGAGCTGTTTTTT CASSARLSWSELFF
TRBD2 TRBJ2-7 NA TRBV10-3 TGTGCCATCAGCGAGAAGCGGGAGAGGGTGTACGAGCAGTACTTC CAISEKRERVYEQYF
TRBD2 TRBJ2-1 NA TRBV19 TGTGCCAGTATCCCGACTAGCGTAAGCTCCTACAATGAGCAGTTCTTC CASIPTSVSSYNEQFF
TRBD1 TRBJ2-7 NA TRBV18 TGTGCCAGCTCCCGAGGACAGGGTAGGCCCTACGAGCAGTACTTC CASSRGQGRPYEQYF
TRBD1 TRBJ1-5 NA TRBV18 TGTGCCAGCTCACCACTTGGGGGACAGGGCAATCAGCCCCAGCATTTT CASSPLGGQGNQPQHF
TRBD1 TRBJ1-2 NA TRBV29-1 TGCAGCGTTGAAGGAGATAAAGTAGGGGACAGGACCTATGGCTACACCTTC CSVEGDKVGDRTYGYTF
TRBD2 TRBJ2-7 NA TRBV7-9 TGTGCCAGCAGCTTTCAAGGCGGGAGAGGCGAGCAGTACTTC CASSFQGGRGEQYF
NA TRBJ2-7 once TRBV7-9 TGTGCCAGCAGCTTAGACCAGCGGGCCCCCCACGAGCAGTACTTC CASSLDQRAPHEQYF
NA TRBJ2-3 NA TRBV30 TGTGCCTGGAGTGTACGGGAGAGGGATACGCAGTATTTT CAWSVRERDTQYF
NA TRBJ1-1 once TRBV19 TGTGCCAGTAGTATTGGGCTCCCCTTGACTGAAGCTTTCTTT CASSIGLPLTEAFF
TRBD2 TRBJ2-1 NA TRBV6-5 TGTGCCAGCAGTTACTCCTGGACTAGCGGGAGTTTGCAGTTCTTC CASSYSWTSGSLQFF
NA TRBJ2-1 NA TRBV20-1 TGCAGTGCTAGATTCCCCGGGAAGCAGTTCTTC CSARFPGKQFF
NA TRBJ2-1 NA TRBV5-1 TGCGCCAGCAGCAGCTCGCATAGCTCCTACAATGAGCAGTTCTTC CASSSSHSSYNEQFF
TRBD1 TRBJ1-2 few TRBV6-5 TGTGCCAGCAGTTACTCATACAGGGGAGACTATGGCTACACCTTC CASSYSYRGDYGYTF